This TCR beta chain was sequenced during a study of cytotoxic CD8 clonotypes in ibrutinib-treated CLL. Study-wide background: Samples yielded averages of 200,000 to 300,000 productive templates and some 94,000 productive rearrangements.

Depth targeted 1 in 200,000 to 1 in 1 million T cells, averaging 10x coverage per clonotype. TCRdb's table, derived via immunoSEQ multiplex PCR, lists solely in-frame clones and lacks some. This repertoire shows approximately 190,000 clones, just under 80% found once; its top ten account for about an eighth. Concerning this clone: What it binds is not known.

Study observations and caveats: Patients showed higher baseline clonality than age-matched healthy donors, and it tracked circulating CD8+ T-cell counts. Clonality was higher at ibrutinib response and returned toward baseline at progression.

Germline V gene data show CDR1 as SNHLY and CDR2 as FYNNEI. V was trimmed by 8 bases and J by 1 base, leaving 8 bases between them. This CDR3 contains 13 residues. This specimen was PBMCs, taken after 12 months of ibrutinib treatment. V usage is TRBV2 and J usage is TRBJ2-2; D remains ambiguous. The sequence derives from a human donor with chronic lymphocytic leukemia. The CDR3 protein is CASDGQNTGELFF. In DNA, the CDR3 is TGTGCCAGCGACGGTCAGAACACCGGGGAGCTGTTTTTT.